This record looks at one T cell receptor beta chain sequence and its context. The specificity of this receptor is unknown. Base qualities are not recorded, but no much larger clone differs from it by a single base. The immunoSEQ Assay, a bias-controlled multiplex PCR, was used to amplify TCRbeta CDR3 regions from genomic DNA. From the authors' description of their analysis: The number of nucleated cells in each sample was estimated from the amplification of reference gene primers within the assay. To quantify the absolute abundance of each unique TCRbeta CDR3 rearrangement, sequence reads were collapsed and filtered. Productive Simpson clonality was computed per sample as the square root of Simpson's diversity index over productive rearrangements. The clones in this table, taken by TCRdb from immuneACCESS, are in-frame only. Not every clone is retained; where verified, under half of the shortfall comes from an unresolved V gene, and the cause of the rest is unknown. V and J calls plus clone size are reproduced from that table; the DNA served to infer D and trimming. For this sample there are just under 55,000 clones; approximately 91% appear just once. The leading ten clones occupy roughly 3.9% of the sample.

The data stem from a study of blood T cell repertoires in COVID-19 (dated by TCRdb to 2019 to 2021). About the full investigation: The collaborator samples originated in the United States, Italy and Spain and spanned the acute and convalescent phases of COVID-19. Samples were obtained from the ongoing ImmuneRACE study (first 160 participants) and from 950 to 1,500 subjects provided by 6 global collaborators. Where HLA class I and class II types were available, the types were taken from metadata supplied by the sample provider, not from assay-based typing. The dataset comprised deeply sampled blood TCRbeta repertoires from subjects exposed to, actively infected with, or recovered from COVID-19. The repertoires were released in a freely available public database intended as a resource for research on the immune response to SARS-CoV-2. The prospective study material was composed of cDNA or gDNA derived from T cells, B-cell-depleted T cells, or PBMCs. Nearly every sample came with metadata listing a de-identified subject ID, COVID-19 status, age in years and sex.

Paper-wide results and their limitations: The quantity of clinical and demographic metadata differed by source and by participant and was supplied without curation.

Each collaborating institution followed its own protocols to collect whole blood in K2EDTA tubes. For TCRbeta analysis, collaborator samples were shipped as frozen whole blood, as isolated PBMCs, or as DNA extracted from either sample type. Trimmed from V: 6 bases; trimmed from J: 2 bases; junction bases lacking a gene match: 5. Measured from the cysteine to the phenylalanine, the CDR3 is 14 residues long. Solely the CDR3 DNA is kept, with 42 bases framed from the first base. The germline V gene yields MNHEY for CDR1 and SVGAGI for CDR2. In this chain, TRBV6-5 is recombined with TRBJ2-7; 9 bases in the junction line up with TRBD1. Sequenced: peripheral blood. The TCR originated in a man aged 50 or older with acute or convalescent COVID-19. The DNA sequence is TGTGCCAGCAGCCTTGGACAGGGGCCCTACGAGCAGTACTTC. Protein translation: CASSLGQGPYEQYF.